Below, 8 T cell receptor beta chains from the same sample are listed, as sequenced in a study of cytomegalovirus exposure and HLA in healthy donors. Only in-frame clones appear in the TCRdb table, and some are missing; sequencing was by immunoSEQ multiplex PCR. This table has more than 45,000 clones, nearly 90% appearing once. The sequencing input was PBMCs. These receptors were taken from a woman under 30 in good health and CMV-seronegative.

V gene TRBV5-6 combines with J gene TRBJ2-3, with 7 bases aligning to TRBD1. The CDR3 is 16 residues long. J gave up 0 bases and V 4 bases, and 8 bases lay outside the gene matches. The germline CDR1 and CDR2 sequences are SGHDT and YYEEEE. CDR3 sequence reads: CASSLSGTASTDTQYF. CDR3 in DNA: TGTGCCAGCAGCCTTTCCGGGACAGCTAGCACAGATACGCAGTATTTT.

This clone was counted once. In nucleotides, the CDR3 is TGTGCCAGCAGTGAGGGACAGGGGGCCTTTGAGACCCAGTACTTC. Translation gives CASSEGQGAFETQYF. This chain joins TRBV25-1 and TRBJ2-5, with 12 bases that match TRBD1. Germline assignment: CDR1 MGHDK and CDR2 SYGVNS. V shed 3 bases and J 5 bases; nucleotides not matched to a gene: 4. This CDR3 is 15 amino acids long.

This clone was found once. V is TRBV7-3 and J is TRBJ2-1; 11 nucleotides agree with TRBD2. This CDR3 region has 15 residues. Germline assignment: CDR1 SGHTA and CDR2 FQGTGA. Trimming at V came to 5 bases and at J to 7 bases, leaving 7 bases not matched to a gene. As DNA, the CDR3 is TGTGCCAGCAGCCGCGGACTAGCGGGTGCTAATGAGCAGTTCTTC. Amino acids: CASSRGLAGANEQFF.

The genes are TRBV7-9 and TRBJ2-1; 7 bases agree with TRBD2. The length of the CDR3 is 16 residues. From germline, CDR1 is SEHNR and CDR2 FQNEAQ (reference sequence). V shed 5 bases, J shed 1 base, and the junction held 8 bases outside the gene matches. The CDR3 coding sequence is TGTGCCAGCAGCGCCAGACTAGCCCCATCCTACAATGAGCAGTTCTTC. Translated: CASSARLAPSYNEQFF.

J is TRBJ2-7 and V is TRBV30, with TRBD2 matching over 8 bases. The CDR3 length is 14 residues. Losses at the gene ends were 5 bases for V and 2 bases for J; bases not matched to a gene: 8. Germline CDR1 and CDR2: GTSNPN and SVGIG (reference sequence). DNA of the CDR3: TGTGCCTGGCAGAGTAGCGGGACAACCTACGAGCAGTACTTC. It codes for CAWQSSGTTYEQYF.

The CDR3 coding sequence is TGTGCCAGTAGTACGAGAAATACCACAGATACGCAGTATTTT. This encodes CASSTRNTTDTQYF. V gene TRBV19 combines with J gene TRBJ2-3; D is ambiguous. Germline V gives CDR1 LNHDA, CDR2 SQIVND (reference sequence). The V and J ends lost 4 bases and 2 bases respectively, with 10 bases between them. The CDR3 extends over 14 amino acids.

The V gene is TRBV19, the J gene TRBJ1-2; 8 bases are a match to TRBD1. The CDR3 extends over 17 amino acids. The germline V gene encodes CDR1 LNHDA and CDR2 SQIVND (reference sequence). The V gene end was trimmed by 4 bases and the J gene end by 7 bases; junction bases not matched to a gene: 17. The CDR3, as DNA: TGTGCCAGTAGTACAATTTACACCGACGGACAGGGCCCTGGCTACACCTTC. This sequence encodes CASSTIYTDGQGPGYTF. The full variable domain, completed using reference TRBV19 and TRBJ1-2, is DGGITQSPKYLFRKEGQNVTLSCEQNLNHDAMYWYRQDPGQGLRLIYYSQIVNDFQKGDIAEGYSVSREKKESFPLTVTSAQKNPTAFYLCASSTIYTDGQGPGYTFGSGTRLTVV.

The chain carries TRBV19 and TRBJ2-1, with TRBD2 identical over 11 bases. V was pared by 4 bases and J by 6 bases, with 5 bases of the junction left unmatched. The CDR3 runs 15 residues. Germline V CDR1 and CDR2: LNHDA, SQIVND (reference sequence). CDR3 amino acids: CASSRLAGGTNEQFF. CDR3 DNA sequence: TGTGCCAGTAGTAGATTAGCGGGGGGGACCAATGAGCAGTTCTTC.